The 27 T cell receptor beta chains below come from one sample, sequenced in a study of early T cells in non-severe SARS-CoV-2 infection. TCRdb re-derived calls from the 5' RACE reads in MiXCR, one entry per CDR3 protein. The repertoire holds under 85,000 distinct CDR3 sequences, with around 14% as singletons. The sample taken for sequencing was whole blood. The receptors come from an adult who was a healthcare worker with PCR-confirmed SARS-CoV-2 infection or an uninfected control (not recorded which).

This chain uses TRBV29-1 with TRBJ2-1; TRBD1 might be the D (6 bases). The CDR3 sequence is 11 residues long. Germline CDR1 reads SQVTM; CDR2 reads ANQGSEA. V was pared by 7 bases and J by 8 bases, with 12 bases between. CDR3 sequence (DNA): TGCAGCGCCGACAGGCGGGATGAGCAGTTCTTC. Translation gives CSADRRDEQFF.

This clonotype was observed a few times. The V gene is TRBV30, the J gene TRBJ1-2; no clear D. Trimming took off 3 bases at V and 4 bases at J, with 9 bases between the two ends. Germline-derived CDR1 and CDR2 are GTSNPN and SVGIG (reference sequence). The CDR3 extends over 12 amino acids. The CDR3 region has the DNA TGTGCCTGGAGAGGACGGAGCTATGGCTACACCTTC. This translates into CAWRGRSYGYTF.

There are a few counts of this clonotype. The rearrangement joins TRBV5-1 to TRBJ2-3; TRBD1 might be the D (6 bases). V was clipped by 0 bases and J by 2 bases, with 13 bases between them. Germline V CDR1 and CDR2: SGHRS, YFSETQ. This CDR3 has 16 amino acids. DNA of the CDR3: TGCGCCAGCAGCTTGGATGGACGGACAGACACAGATACGCAGTATTTT. This sequence encodes CASSLDGRTDTDTQYF.

This clonotype was recorded many times. The chain recombines TRBV6-1 with TRBJ2-2, with D hard to call. The ends were cut back, 7 bases at V and 0 bases at J, with 9 bases in the middle. Germline V lookup: CDR1 MNHNS, CDR2 SASEGT. This CDR3 spans 14 amino acids. CDR3 sequence reads: CASKLFANTGELFF. DNA of the CDR3: TGTGCCAGCAAACTCTTCGCGAACACCGGGGAGCTGTTTTTT.

The chain combines TRBV27 with TRBJ1-6; a possible D gene is TRBD1 (5 bases). The CDR3 length is 15 residues. V lost 6 bases, J lost 7 bases, and 16 bases lay in between. The germline gives CDR1 MNHEY, CDR2 SMNVEV (reference sequence). CDR3 region: CASSLIGTANSPLHF. The CDR3 nucleotides read TGTGCCAGCAGCTTAATCGGGACTGCAAATTCACCCCTCCACTTT.

The chain joins TRBV29-1 to TRBJ1-2; 7 positions agree with TRBD1. The V segment lost 1 base and the J segment 4 bases; nucleotides outside the gene matches: 9. There are 15 residues in the CDR3. Germline V lookup: CDR1 SQVTM, CDR2 ANQGSEA. The CDR3 DNA sequence: TGCAGCGTTGAAGGGCCACAGCAGGGGGGCTATGGCTACACCTTC. Protein: CSVEGPQQGGYGYTF.

This chain connects TRBV12-3 or TRBV12-4 to TRBJ1-1; 9 bases map to TRBD1. The CDR3 length is 15 residues. V lost 5 bases, J lost 4 bases, and 8 bases stayed unmatched. The CDR3 DNA is TGTGCCAGCAGTCCGGGACAGGGTAGAGGCACTGAAGCTTTCTTT. Translating gives CASSPGQGRGTEAFF.

This clonotype was counted ten times or more. The chain couples TRBV11-2 to TRBJ2-4; D might be TRBD1 (6 bases). Looked up from germline, CDR1 is SGHAT and CDR2 is FQNNGV. The CDR3 runs 14 residues. V was shortened by 5 bases and J by 3 bases, with 11 bases between the two germline ends. The CDR3 DNA sequence: TGTGCCAGCAGCCTACAGGGCAGCAAAAACATTCAGTACTTC. Protein: CASSLQGSKNIQYF.

The genes are TRBV12-3 or TRBV12-4 and TRBJ2-3, with D perhaps matching TRBD2 (7 bases). The CDR3 loop spans 16 amino acids. V lost 1 base to trimming and J lost 2 bases, with 13 bases between them. The CDR3: CASSLGRGGNTDTQYF. CDR3 DNA: TGTGCCAGCAGTTTAGGCAGGGGAGGGAACACAGATACGCAGTATTTT.

The chain joins TRBV7-9 to TRBJ1-1; D might be TRBD1 (6 bases). Germline loops: CDR1 SEHNR, CDR2 FQNEAQ (reference sequence). CDR3 length: 13 residues. Trimming took off 2 bases at V and 4 bases at J, with 8 bases between the two ends. CDR3 nucleotides: TGTGCCAGCAGCTTAATCAGGGGCACTGAAGCTTTCTTT. It specifies CASSLIRGTEAFF.

This clonotype turned up a few times. The chain is built from TRBV7-6 and TRBJ2-1, with 11 bases identical to TRBD2. The ends lost 5 bases at V and 0 bases at J; junction bases unmatched: 12. The CDR3 extends over 19 amino acids. The germline CDR1 and CDR2 sequences are SGHVS and FNYEAQ. The CDR3 is CASSETSGAVTSSYNEQFF. In DNA form, the CDR3 reads TGTGCCAGCAGCGAGACTAGCGGGGCCGTCACGAGCTCCTACAATGAGCAGTTCTTC.

This clonotype showed up just a few times. The CDR3 is CASSFTGVPTEAFF. The CDR3 DNA reads as TGTGCCAGCAGTTTTACAGGGGTCCCCACTGAAGCTTTCTTT. This sequence joins TRBV12-3 or TRBV12-4 and TRBJ1-1, with 7 bases aligning to TRBD1. Unmatched junction bases numbered 5, after V lost 3 bases and J lost 4 bases. This CDR3 has 14 amino acids.

J is TRBJ1-4 and V is TRBV29-1, with a possible D match to TRBD1 (5 bases). CDR1 and CDR2 from the germline V gene are SQVTM and ANQGSEA. Between the trimmed V and J ends, which lost 6 bases and 5 bases, there was a span of 13 bases. This CDR3 region has 13 residues. CDR3 loop: CSVSDSRNEKLFF. The CDR3 bases are TGCAGCGTCTCTGACAGTAGGAATGAAAAACTGTTTTTT.

This clonotype has a handful of counts. The chain joins TRBV5-5 to TRBJ1-1; unclear D gene. The germline CDR1 and CDR2 sequences are SGHKS and YYEKEE (reference sequence). There are 13 residues in the CDR3. Trimming took 4 bases from V and 3 from J, leaving 10 bases between them. CDR3 residues: CASSPYSDTEAFF. Written as DNA, the CDR3 is TGTGCCAGCAGCCCCTACAGCGACACTGAAGCTTTCTTT.

This chain uses TRBV28 with TRBJ1-1; D call uncertain. The CDR3 totals 16 residues. Trimming took 4 bases from V and 1 from J, leaving 16 bases between them. The germline V gene encodes CDR1 MDHEN and CDR2 SYDVKM. The CDR3 sequence: CASSSLSKLANTEAFF. Here the CDR3 DNA reads TGTGCCAGCAGTTCCCTAAGCAAGTTAGCGAACACTGAAGCTTTCTTT.

This clonotype was counted a few times. The chain combines TRBV19 with TRBJ1-5; the match to TRBD1 covers 8 bases. Germline loops: CDR1 LNHDA, CDR2 SQIVND (reference sequence). This CDR3 has 13 residues. J gave up 5 bases and V 7 bases, and 4 bases lay outside the gene matches. The CDR3 nucleotides read TGTGCCAGTAACGACAGGGGATATCAGCCCCAGCATTTT. Amino acids: CASNDRGYQPQHF.

V usage is TRBV5-5 and J usage is TRBJ1-6, with D tentatively TRBD1 (5 bases). Looked up from germline, CDR1 is SGHKS and CDR2 is YYEKEE (reference sequence). The ends were cut back, 0 bases at V and 5 bases at J, with 6 bases in the middle. The CDR3 spans 14 residues. The DNA of the CDR3 is TGTGCCAGCAGCTTGGCAGGGAATAATTCACCCCTCCACTTT. It is translated as CASSLAGNNSPLHF.

J is TRBJ1-6 and V is TRBV7-9; D remains ambiguous. Deletions cut 1 base from V and 14 bases from J, with 9 bases between. The CDR3 extends over 12 amino acids. Germline V lookup: CDR1 SEHNR, CDR2 FQNEAQ (reference sequence). The CDR3 DNA is TGTGCCAGCAGCTTAGGCGGCCTATCCCTCCACTTT. Translating it yields CASSLGGLSLHF.

Only a few counts were recorded for this clonotype. The chain employs TRBV7-6 and TRBJ2-2; no clear D. In germline, CDR1 is SGHVS, CDR2 FNYEAQ. This CDR3 spans 12 amino acids. Trimming cost V 6 bases and J 0 bases, with 2 bases left between them. The CDR3 coding sequence is TGTGCCAGCAGACCGAACACCGGGGAGCTGTTTTTT. Its translation: CASRPNTGELFF.

This clonotype appeared a few times. V and J are TRBV3-1 and TRBJ2-2; D is unclear. The V end lost 1 base, the J end lost 5 bases, and 14 bases lay between the germline ends. The CDR3 extends over 16 amino acids. CDR1 is LGHDT, CDR2 YNNKEL, per germline (reference sequence). The CDR3 sequence: CASSQGLGSRTGELFF. The CDR3 bases are TGTGCCAGCAGCCAAGGTTTGGGCAGCCGGACCGGGGAGCTGTTTTTT. The complete variable domain, with remaining parts taken from reference TRBV3-1 and TRBJ2-2, reads DTAVSQTPKYLVTQMGNDKSIKCEQNLGHDTMYWYKQDSKKFLKIMFSYNNKELIINETVPNRFSPKSPDKAHLNLHINSLELGDSAVYFCASSQGLGSRTGELFFGEGSRLTVL.

This chain uses TRBV12-3 or TRBV12-4 with TRBJ2-1; D remains ambiguous. This CDR3 region has 16 residues. Trimming took off 1 base at V and 0 bases at J, with 10 bases between the two ends. CDR3 amino acids: CASSLGRSRSYNEQFF. Written as DNA, the CDR3 is TGTGCCAGCAGTTTAGGTCGTAGCCGCTCCTACAATGAGCAGTTCTTC.

This chain links TRBV3-1 with TRBJ2-1; either TRBD1 or TRBD2 may fit D (5 bases each). The CDR3 is made up of 15 amino acids. V was cut by 4 bases and J by 7 bases, with 17 bases left in between. The germline V gene encodes CDR1 LGHDT and CDR2 YNNKEL (reference sequence). Here the CDR3 DNA reads TGTGCCAGCAGCCCGCGGGTGAGGGGATGGAATGAGCAGTTCTTC. Its translation is CASSPRVRGWNEQFF.

This clonotype was seen a few times. V and J are TRBV4-2 and TRBJ2-7; D is tentatively TRBD1 or TRBD2 (5 bases each). CDR3 length: 15 amino acids. Germline loops: CDR1 LGHNA, CDR2 YNFKEQ. V lost 5 bases and J lost 1, with 15 bases in between. Written as DNA, the CDR3 is TGTGCCAGCAGCGGGACCCAAGCACTTTCCTACGAGCAGTACTTC. It codes for CASSGTQALSYEQYF.

The rearrangement links TRBV11-2 to TRBJ2-7; D ambiguous. V was trimmed by 2 bases and J by 0 bases, leaving 5 bases between them. From germline, CDR1 is SGHAT and CDR2 FQNNGV. The CDR3 covers 13 residues. The CDR3 reads CASSLPSSYEQYF. In DNA form, the CDR3 reads TGTGCCAGCAGCTTACCGAGCTCCTACGAGCAGTACTTC.

The genes are TRBV7-2 and TRBJ2-1; 8 bases are shared with TRBD1. From germline, CDR1 is SGHTA and CDR2 FQGNSA. With V trimmed by 1 base and J by 5 bases, 4 bases remained unmatched. This CDR3 has 15 amino acids. CDR3 nucleotide sequence: TGTGCCAGCAGCTTAGTAGGACAGGGTAACAATGAGCAGTTCTTC. The encoded protein is CASSLVGQGNNEQFF. Combining the CDR3 with reference TRBV7-2 and TRBJ2-1 gives the whole variable domain GAGVSQSPSNKVTEKGKDVELRCDPISGHTALYWYRQSLGQGLEFLIYFQGNSAPDKSGLPSDRFSAERTGGSVSTLTIQRTQQEDSAVYLCASSLVGQGNNEQFFGPGTRLTVL.

The chain couples TRBV4-1 to TRBJ1-6, with 7 positions matching TRBD1. The CDR3 is 17 residues long. V was clipped by 1 base and J by 2 bases; unmatched bases: 5. Germline V gene lookup returns CDR1 MGHRA and CDR2 YSYEKL. CDR3 sequence: CASSQGEGAAYNSPLHF. DNA for the CDR3: TGCGCCAGCAGCCAAGGTGAGGGGGCGGCCTATAATTCACCCCTCCACTTT.

This clonotype was found once. The chain combines TRBV5-1 with TRBJ2-7, with 9 bases matching TRBD1. Germline V CDR1 and CDR2: SGHRS, YFSETQ. Trimming took 2 bases from V and 3 from J; bases not matched to a gene: 6. The CDR3 has 15 amino acids. CDR3 loop: CASSFTGQGIYEQYF. The CDR3 DNA is TGCGCCAGCAGCTTCACGGGACAGGGAATCTACGAGCAGTACTTC.